Listed below are T cell receptor beta chains from one sample, sequenced in a study of control samples from healthy donors and cancer patients. This table comes from immunoSEQ multiplex PCR, and its TCRdb copy is limited to in-frame clones, with some not included. The table has fewer than 200,000 clones, nearly 90% seen once. The sequenced sample was blood. The receptors were sampled from a woman between 45 and 60 years old in good health. CDR3s include the opening cysteine and the closing phenylalanine or tryptophan. Each record gives: J gene, D gene, V gene, clone size, CDR3 DNA, CDR3 protein. The D gene is left open where the match is weak. Clone size is stated in some rows and not others, as once, few, many or a class when expanded.

j_call: TRBJ1-2; d_call: .; v_call: TRBV28; clone_size: once; cdr3_nt: TGTGCCAGCAGTTTTGGCCGGGGGACGGATGGCTACACCTTC; cdr3_aa: CASSFGRGTDGYTF
j_call: TRBJ1-2; d_call: .; v_call: TRBV3-1/TRBV3-2; clone_size: .; cdr3_nt: TGTGCCAGCAGCCAAGGCACGGGATATGGCTACACCTTC; cdr3_aa: CASSQGTGYGYTF
j_call: TRBJ1-1; d_call: .; v_call: TRBV10-3; clone_size: .; cdr3_nt: TGTGCCATCAGTGAGTTTGTAAGTACTGGCACTGAAGCTTTCTTT; cdr3_aa: CAISEFVSTGTEAFF
j_call: TRBJ2-2; d_call: TRBD2; v_call: TRBV30; clone_size: .; cdr3_nt: TGTGCCTGGAGTGCCCAGGGACTAGCTGTCACCGGGGAGCTGTTTTTT; cdr3_aa: CAWSAQGLAVTGELFF
j_call: TRBJ2-5; d_call: .; v_call: TRBV9; clone_size: .; cdr3_nt: TGTGCCAGCAGCACCGTTCAGGGACAAGAGACCCAGTACTTC; cdr3_aa: CASSTVQGQETQYF
j_call: TRBJ2-5; d_call: .; v_call: TRBV3-1/TRBV3-2; clone_size: few; cdr3_nt: TGTGCCAGCAGCCAAGCGGGGCAAGAGCGACAGACCCAGTACTTC; cdr3_aa: CASSQAGQERQTQYF
j_call: TRBJ2-3; d_call: .; v_call: TRBV6-7; clone_size: .; cdr3_nt: TGTGCCAGCAGTTATATACGCGGAATAGATACGCAGTATTTT; cdr3_aa: CASSYIRGIDTQYF
j_call: TRBJ1-2; d_call: .; v_call: TRBV27; clone_size: .; cdr3_nt: TGTGCCAGCAGTTTTGGACAGAACCATGGCTACACCTTC; cdr3_aa: CASSFGQNHGYTF
j_call: TRBJ1-5; d_call: .; v_call: TRBV19; clone_size: once; cdr3_nt: TGTGCCAGTACTTACAGCAATCAGCCCCAGCATTTT; cdr3_aa: CASTYSNQPQHF
j_call: TRBJ1-4; d_call: .; v_call: TRBV15; clone_size: .; cdr3_nt: TGTGCCACCAGCCCCTCTCTCCGGACAGATGAAAAACTGTTTTTT; cdr3_aa: CATSPSLRTDEKLFF
j_call: TRBJ2-5; d_call: TRBD2; v_call: TRBV2; clone_size: .; cdr3_nt: TGTGCCAGCAGTATAAGCGGGAGGGCCGGAAAGACCCAGTACTTC; cdr3_aa: CASSISGRAGKTQYF
j_call: TRBJ1-4; d_call: .; v_call: TRBV7-9; clone_size: .; cdr3_nt: TGTGCCAGCAGCTTAACGGGATTAGGTGAAAAACTGTTTTTT; cdr3_aa: CASSLTGLGEKLFF
j_call: TRBJ1-1; d_call: .; v_call: TRBV5-6; clone_size: once; cdr3_nt: TGTGCCAGCAGCTTGGTAGTTAACACTGAAGCTTTCTTT; cdr3_aa: CASSLVVNTEAFF
j_call: TRBJ1-6; d_call: .; v_call: TRBV7-8; clone_size: .; cdr3_nt: TGTGCCAGCAGCTTCCGGCGGGACTATAATTCACCCCTCCACTTT; cdr3_aa: CASSFRRDYNSPLHF
j_call: TRBJ2-4; d_call: TRBD2; v_call: TRBV4-2; clone_size: .; cdr3_nt: TGTGCCAGCAGCCAAGAGATCGCCCTAGCGGGAAATCTAGCCAAAAACATTCAGTACTTC; cdr3_aa: CASSQEIALAGNLAKNIQYF
j_call: TRBJ2-7; d_call: .; v_call: TRBV6-6; clone_size: .; cdr3_nt: TGTGCCAGCAGTCACGGACGGCTCGGGGGACTCGTCCGGGAGCAGTACTTC; cdr3_aa: CASSHGRLGGLVREQYF
j_call: TRBJ2-7; d_call: .; v_call: TRBV18; clone_size: .; cdr3_nt: TGTGCCAGCTCAGCACTCGGGCAGGCGGTAGCCTACGAGCAGTACTTC; cdr3_aa: CASSALGQAVAYEQYF
j_call: TRBJ2-6; d_call: .; v_call: TRBV18; clone_size: .; cdr3_nt: TGTGCCAGCTCACCACGATGGGGGACGGGGGCCAACGTCCTGACTTTC; cdr3_aa: CASSPRWGTGANVLTF
j_call: TRBJ1-2; d_call: TRBD1; v_call: TRBV28; clone_size: .; cdr3_nt: TGTGCCAGCAGTTTAATGACGACAGGGGGCTTAAGCGGCTACACCTTC; cdr3_aa: CASSLMTTGGLSGYTF
j_call: TRBJ1-5; d_call: .; v_call: TRBV6-2/TRBV6-3; clone_size: once; cdr3_nt: TGTGCCAGCAGTTATGGGGACACTAGCAATCAGCCCCAGCATTTT; cdr3_aa: CASSYGDTSNQPQHF
j_call: TRBJ2-1; d_call: .; v_call: TRBV6-5; clone_size: .; cdr3_nt: TGTGCCAGCAGTTACCTTCTCGCGGCTCCCTACAATGAGCAGTTCTTC; cdr3_aa: CASSYLLAAPYNEQFF
j_call: TRBJ1-1; d_call: .; v_call: TRBV5-5; clone_size: .; cdr3_nt: TGTGCCAGCAGCTCGGTCATGAACACTGAAGCTTTCTTT; cdr3_aa: CASSSVMNTEAFF
j_call: TRBJ1-1; d_call: .; v_call: TRBV28; clone_size: .; cdr3_nt: TGTGCCAGCAGTTCCCATCCCCGAGAAGCTTTCTTT; cdr3_aa: CASSSHPREAFF
j_call: TRBJ2-7; d_call: TRBD1; v_call: TRBV4-1; clone_size: .; cdr3_nt: TGCGCCAGCAGCCGTGGGACAGTCTACGAGCAGTACTTC; cdr3_aa: CASSRGTVYEQYF
j_call: TRBJ2-7; d_call: .; v_call: TRBV3-1/TRBV3-2; clone_size: .; cdr3_nt: TGTGCCAGCAGCATAGCATGGGCTTACGAGCAGTACTTC; cdr3_aa: CASSIAWAYEQYF
j_call: TRBJ2-2; d_call: .; v_call: TRBV4-2; clone_size: .; cdr3_nt: TGTGCCAGCAGCCTAGACCGGGACTTTCCCTTAGCCACCGGGGAGCTGTTTTTT; cdr3_aa: CASSLDRDFPLATGELFF
j_call: TRBJ1-5; d_call: TRBD1; v_call: TRBV4-3; clone_size: .; cdr3_nt: TGCGCCAGCAGCCAAGTTCCAACCGGGACAGGGGAGGTTGGGACCCAGCATTTT; cdr3_aa: CASSQVPTGTGEVGTQHF
j_call: TRBJ1-5; d_call: .; v_call: TRBV15; clone_size: .; cdr3_nt: TGTGCCACCATGTACCCAGGGTCCAATCAGCCCCAGCATTTT; cdr3_aa: CATMYPGSNQPQHF
j_call: TRBJ2-3; d_call: .; v_call: TRBV12-3/TRBV12-4; clone_size: .; cdr3_nt: TGTGCCAGCAGTTTAAAGAGAACACCGCAGTATTTT; cdr3_aa: CASSLKRTPQYF
j_call: TRBJ1-5; d_call: TRBD1; v_call: TRBV4-1; clone_size: .; cdr3_nt: TGCGCCAGCAGCCAGACAGGGCCTTACAATCAGCCCCAGCATTTT; cdr3_aa: CASSQTGPYNQPQHF
j_call: TRBJ2-7; d_call: TRBD2; v_call: TRBV27; clone_size: .; cdr3_nt: TGTGCCAGCAGTTCGGGGACTAGCGGTTACGAGCAGTACTTC; cdr3_aa: CASSSGTSGYEQYF